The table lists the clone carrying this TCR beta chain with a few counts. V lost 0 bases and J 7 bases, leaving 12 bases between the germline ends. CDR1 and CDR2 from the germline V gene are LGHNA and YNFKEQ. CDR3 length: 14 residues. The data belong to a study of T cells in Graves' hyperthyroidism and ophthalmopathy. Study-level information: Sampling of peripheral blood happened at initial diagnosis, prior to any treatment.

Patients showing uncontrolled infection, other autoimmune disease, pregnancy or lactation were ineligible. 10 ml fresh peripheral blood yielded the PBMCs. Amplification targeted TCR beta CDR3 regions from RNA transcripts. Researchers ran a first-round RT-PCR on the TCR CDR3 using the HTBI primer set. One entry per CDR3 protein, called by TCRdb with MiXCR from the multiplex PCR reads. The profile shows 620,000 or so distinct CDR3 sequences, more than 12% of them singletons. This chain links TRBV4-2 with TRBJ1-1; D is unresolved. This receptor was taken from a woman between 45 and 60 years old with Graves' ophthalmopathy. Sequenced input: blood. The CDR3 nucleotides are TGTGCCAGCAGCCAAGAGAGGCAGGTCTTTGAAGCTTTCTTT. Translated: CASSQERQVFEAFF.